Listed below are T cell receptor beta chains from one sample, sequenced in a study of CD8 T cells in ankylosing spondylitis. TCRdb analysed the 5' RACE reads with MiXCR anew, one entry per CDR3 protein. The sample includes some 240,000 distinct CDR3 sequences, roughly 8.6% seen only once; the top ten take almost 7%. The specimen was blood, either unsorted or a sorted T cell fraction (not recorded which). The receptors derive from a male donor with ankylosing spondylitis or in good health (not recorded which). Each CDR3 is given with its conserved first and last residue.

J gene	V gene	CDR3 protein
TRBJ1-2	TRBV28	CASSLPGGASGYGYTF
TRBJ1-4	TRBV5-1	CASGRGSTNEKLFF
TRBJ1-1	TRBV30	CAFGQQNTEAFF
TRBJ1-1	TRBV6-1	CASKIGTVNTEAFF
TRBJ2-7	TRBV6-2/TRBV6-3	CASYHGTGFSYEQYF
TRBJ2-5	TRBV5-1	CASSLSQGASETQYF
TRBJ1-6	TRBV5-1	CASSLADRGQGLSPLHF
TRBJ2-1	TRBV12-3/TRBV12-4	CASSPRGYNEQFF
TRBJ2-2	TRBV29-1	CSVEIGGSNTGELFF
TRBJ1-5	TRBV18	CASSSLSGSNQPQHF
TRBJ1-5	TRBV30	CAWSPDRGGQPQHF
TRBJ2-2	TRBV6-2/TRBV6-3	CASLTQGLRGTGELFF
TRBJ2-2	TRBV9	CASSPGDSLTGELFF
TRBJ1-5	TRBV27	CASSPSTGNNQPQHF
TRBJ2-4	TRBV6-5	CASSYSYGLGARNIQYF
TRBJ1-5	TRBV4-2	CASSQDRGRDSNQPQHF
TRBJ2-7	TRBV6-1	CASSEALLGSYEQYF
TRBJ2-7	TRBV27	CASTPLTSSVYEQYF
TRBJ2-2	TRBV4-1	CASSQVSSGELFF
TRBJ1-2	TRBV7-2	CASSLAGADYGYTF
TRBJ2-1	TRBV27	CASSRQTPAGANEQFF
TRBJ1-3	TRBV15	CATSRDTVGGNTIYF
TRBJ1-5	TRBV6-2/TRBV6-3	CASSYNSNSNQPQHF
TRBJ2-7	TRBV19	CASREPGTGSFYF
TRBJ2-5	TRBV5-4	CASSFWGALKTQYF
TRBJ2-5	TRBV20-1	CSARGVAGETQYF
TRBJ1-1	TRBV5-6	CASSLGTDEAFF
TRBJ2-1	TRBV5-1	CASSSSGRAHNEQFF
TRBJ1-1	TRBV3-1	CASTPEGYTEAFF
TRBJ2-7	TRBV7-2	CASSWGGSTYEQYF
TRBJ2-1	TRBV6-6	CASSYGVNEQFF
TRBJ2-1	TRBV5-1	CASSLISNEQFF
TRBJ2-3	TRBV27	CASSNSGLFTDTQYF
TRBJ2-7	TRBV30	CAWSLGTGDYEQYF
TRBJ2-7	TRBV27	CASSQERGEQYF
TRBJ2-7	TRBV19	CASSIEAHRTYEQYF
TRBJ2-7	TRBV5-1	CASKDGPTQPNEQYF
TRBJ1-2	TRBV12-3/TRBV12-4	CASSLSQGALYGYTF
TRBJ2-3	TRBV20-1	CSALLLRDTDTQYF
TRBJ2-3	TRBV7-9	CASSFGGGSTDTQYF
TRBJ2-2	TRBV7-7	CASSPRWGPGELFF
TRBJ2-7	TRBV28	CASSRVGTFLYEQYF
TRBJ2-2	TRBV6-5	CASSLTSGRSGELFF
TRBJ2-7	TRBV20-1	CSAISESYEQYF
TRBJ1-2	TRBV3-1	CASSQTSMRPYGYTF
TRBJ1-4	TRBV7-9	CASSLAQGRDEKLFF
TRBJ2-1	TRBV7-2	CASSYGGGAIEQFF
TRBJ2-5	TRBV5-1	CASSLAGRAQETQYF
TRBJ2-3	TRBV5-1	CASSSRTDTQYF
TRBJ1-1	TRBV18	CASSPRVTEAFF
TRBJ2-7	TRBV29-1	CSVLKLAGVSYEQYF
TRBJ2-1	TRBV30	CAWSVGIGYNEQFF
TRBJ2-1	TRBV20-1	CSARGLQGAMDEQFF
TRBJ2-5	TRBV10-1	CAGSQAGGETQYF
TRBJ1-1	TRBV25-1	CASSESPGGPFF
TRBJ1-2	TRBV6-5	CASGEDSNFSYGYTF
TRBJ2-7	TRBV20-1	CSARDSTGGSNEQYF